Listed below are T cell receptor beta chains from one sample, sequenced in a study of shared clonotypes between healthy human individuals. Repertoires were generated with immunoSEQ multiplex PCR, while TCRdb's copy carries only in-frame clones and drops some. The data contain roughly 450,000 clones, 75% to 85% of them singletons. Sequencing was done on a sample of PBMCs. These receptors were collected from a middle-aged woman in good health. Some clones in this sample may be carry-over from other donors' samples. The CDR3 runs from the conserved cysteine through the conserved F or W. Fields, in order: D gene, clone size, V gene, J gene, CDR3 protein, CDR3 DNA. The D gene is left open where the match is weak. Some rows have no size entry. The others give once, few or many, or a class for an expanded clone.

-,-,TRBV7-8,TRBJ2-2,CASSFDGSGAGELFF,TGTGCCAGCAGCTTCGACGGGAGTGGCGCCGGGGAGCTGTTTTTT
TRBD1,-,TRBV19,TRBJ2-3,CASSKIQGAGTDTQYF,TGTGCCAGTAGTAAGATCCAGGGGGCAGGCACAGATACGCAGTATTTT
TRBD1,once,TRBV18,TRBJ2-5,CASSPRGTGQETQYF,TGTGCCAGCTCACCTCGAGGGACAGGCCAAGAGACCCAGTACTTC
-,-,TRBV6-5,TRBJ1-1,CASRLGQNSRQAFF,TGTGCCAGCAGACTCGGACAGAATAGTCGTCAAGCTTTCTTT
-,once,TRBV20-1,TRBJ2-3,CSAPLVDTQYF,TGCAGTGCACCCCTGGTTGATACGCAGTATTTT
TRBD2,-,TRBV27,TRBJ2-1,CASKLAGLNEQFF,TGTGCCAGCAAACTAGCGGGTCTCAATGAGCAGTTCTTC
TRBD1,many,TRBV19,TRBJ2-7,CASGRDRSVPFYEQYF,TGTGCCAGTGGCCGGGACAGGTCTGTACCATTCTACGAGCAGTACTTC
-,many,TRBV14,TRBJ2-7,CASSQDLGPYLPYEQYF,TGTGCCAGCAGCCAAGATCTTGGGCCCTACCTTCCGTACGAGCAGTACTTC
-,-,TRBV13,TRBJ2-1,CATSSVRSYNEQFF,TGTGCCACGTCCAGCGTTAGGTCCTACAATGAGCAGTTCTTC
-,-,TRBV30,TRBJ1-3,CAWRGLGGNTIYF,TGTGCCTGGAGAGGTCTGGGGGGAAACACCATATATTTT
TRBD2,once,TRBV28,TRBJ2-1,CASLGASGRSKQFF,TGTGCCAGCCTGGGGGCTAGCGGGAGATCCAAGCAGTTCTTC
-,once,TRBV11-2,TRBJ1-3,CASSLERRDTIYF,TGTGCCAGCAGCCTGGAACGGAGGGACACCATATATTTT
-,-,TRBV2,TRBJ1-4,CASRTDRATNEKLFF,TGTGCCAGCAGGACAGACAGAGCAACTAATGAAAAACTGTTTTTT
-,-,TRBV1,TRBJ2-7,CTSSQDPQNSGRWPYEQYF,TGCACCAGCAGCCAAGACCCTCAAAATAGCGGGAGGTGGCCCTACGAGCAGTACTTC
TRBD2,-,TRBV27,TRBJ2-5,CASSYGTSGSLETQYF,TGTGCCAGCAGCTACGGGACTAGCGGGAGTTTAGAGACCCAGTACTTC
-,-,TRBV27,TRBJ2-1,CASKGLLGRNEQFF,TGTGCCAGCAAAGGGCTCCTAGGGCGGAATGAGCAGTTCTTC
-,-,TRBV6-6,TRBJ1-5,CASSHKRGQPQHF,TGTGCCAGCAGTCACAAACGAGGCCAGCCCCAGCATTTT
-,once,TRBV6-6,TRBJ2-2,CASRLTGELFF,TGTGCCAGCAGACTCACCGGGGAGCTGTTTTTT
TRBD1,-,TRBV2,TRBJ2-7,CASRGQGLGWEQYF,TGTGCCAGCCGGGGACAGGGGCTTGGTTGGGAGCAGTACTTC
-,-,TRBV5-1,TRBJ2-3,CASSLGGKGTDTQYF,TGCGCCAGCAGCTTGGGGGGAAAGGGCACAGATACGCAGTATTTT
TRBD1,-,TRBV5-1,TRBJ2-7,CASSHGGQAYEQYF,TGCGCCAGCAGCCACGGAGGACAGGCCTACGAGCAGTACTTC
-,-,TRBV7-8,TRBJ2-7,CASSLARSRTSYEQYF,TGTGCCAGCAGCTTAGCCCGCTCCCGAACCTCCTACGAGCAGTACTTC
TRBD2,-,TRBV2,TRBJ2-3,CASNIAGQSTDTQYF,TGTGCCAGCAATATAGCGGGGCAAAGCACAGATACGCAGTATTTT
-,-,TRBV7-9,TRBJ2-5,CASSLVGEGMYF,TGTGCCAGCAGCTTAGTCGGCGAGGGGATGTACTTC
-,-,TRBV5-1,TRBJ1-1,CASSQQQNTEAFF,TGCGCCAGCAGCCAACAGCAGAACACTGAAGCTTTCTTT
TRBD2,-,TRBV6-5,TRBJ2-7,CASTGGRERNEQYF,TGTGCCAGCACGGGAGGACGGGAGAGGAACGAGCAGTACTTC
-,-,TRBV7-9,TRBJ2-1,CASRRQASSYNEQFF,TGTGCCAGCAGACGACAGGCAAGCTCCTACAATGAGCAGTTCTTC
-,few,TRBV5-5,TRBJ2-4,CASSLAGIGNIQYF,TGTGCCAGCAGCTTGGCCGGAATCGGGAACATTCAGTACTTC